This TCR beta chain appears in the sequencing data of a study of siplizumab effects on memory and regulatory T cells. Study results and caveats: Naive-or-memory phenotypes were unassignable for roughly 80-97% of proliferating CD4+ or CD8+ clones. Memory cells that were CD4+ and unstimulated gave rise to alloreactive sequences, which siplizumab significantly reduced. Treg origin accounted for an average of around 69% of mappable alloreactive CD4+ clones with siplizumab and roughly 26% in controls. Sequences below about 10^-5 frequency were poorly captured, and few alloreactive clones mapped to unstimulated subsets.

The table came from immunoSEQ multiplex PCR; TCRdb's copy has only in-frame clones and leaves some out. This sample carries some 100,000 clones, more than 85% of them seen once, and the ten largest clones take roughly 2.7%. The CDR3 sequence is 15 residues long. For this clone: Antigen specificity is unknown.

The receptor was derived from a human donor in good health. Some clones in this sample may be carry-over from other donors' samples. Sequencing was carried out using CD4+ T cells sorted from blood. The chain joins TRBV21-1 to TRBJ2-1; the table gives TRBD2 as D, unverified against the DNA. TRBV21-1 is a pseudogene segment. CDR3 region: CASSGQREGLREQFF. CDR3 nucleotide sequence: TGTGCCAGCAGCGGACAGCGGGAGGGGCTGCGCGAGCAGTTCTTC.